This T cell receptor (beta chain) came from a study of vaccination effects on CD4 cells after COVID-19. The overall study: Post-vaccine sampling occurred a median 72 days after the second dose.

This clone turned up a few times. The antigen remains undetermined. The assay was immunoSEQ multiplex PCR, and TCRdb's table has in-frame clones only and misses some. The sample lists approximately 61,000 clones; nearly 80% were seen once. CDR3 length: 15 residues. The germline V gene has CDR1 ENHRY and CDR2 SYGVKD. Trimming removed 7 bases from V and 3 bases from J, with 16 bases in between. It was after approximately 11 days of culture that CD4+ T cells were isolated. Each person got two doses of an mRNA SARS-CoV-2 vaccine, BNT162b2 or mRNA-1273. Sequencing was performed on CD4+ T cells from PBMCs cultured without peptide, taken after COVID-19 vaccination. The TCR comes from a human donor who received a COVID-19 vaccine. The chain is built from TRBV10-3 and TRBJ1-5; weak D call: TRBD1 (5 bases). CDR3 in amino acids: CAITGTDRNNQPQHF. The CDR3 DNA follows: TGTGCCATCACGGGGACCGACAGAAACAATCAGCCCCAGCATTTT.